The entry below gives a single T cell receptor beta chain sequence along with its context. In the original processing: Quantification of nucleated cells was approximated via reference gene primer amplification. Clones were read by immunoSEQ multiplex PCR, and TCRdb kept only the in-frame ones, dropping some. V, J and clone size were drawn from that table, and D and trimming were deduced from the DNA. The repertoire holds some 330,000 clones, with about 90% as singletons. The data derive from a study of blood T cell repertoires in COVID-19. About the research overall: Sources were T cells, B-cell-depleted T cells, or PBMCs; the material itself was cDNA or gDNA.

The V end was cut by 5 bases, the J end by 6 bases, with 11 bases between. CDR1 and CDR2 (germline): SNHLY, FYNNEI. The CDR3 runs to 13 residues. The sample consisted of PBMCs or T cells enriched from blood (not recorded which). The TCR comes from a man aged 30 to 45 who had recovered from COVID-19. The chain is built from TRBV2 and TRBJ1-5, with D perhaps TRBD1 (6 bases). CDR3: CASSYQGSQPQHF. The CDR3 DNA is TGTGCCAGCAGTTACCAGGGGAGTCAGCCCCAGCATTTT.